This TCR beta chain stems from a study of OX40 agonist ivuxolimab in advanced cancers. Study-wide results and caveats: The authors did not determine the antigen specificity of the expanded peripheral T cells.

Concerning this clone itself: Its specificity is unknown.

The V gene's germline CDR1 is KGHSH and CDR2 LQKENI. V was cut by 5 bases and J by 3 bases, with 19 bases left in between. This CDR3 has 16 amino acids. TCRdb's table, derived via immunoSEQ multiplex PCR, lists solely in-frame clones and lacks some. The sample holds 65,000 to 75,000 clones; approximately 88% are singletons and the top ten take about 0.6%. V gene TRBV18 combines with J gene TRBJ1-1; tentatively, D is TRBD1 (6 bases). This clonotype originated in an adult with an advanced solid tumor such as melanoma, head and neck, liver or kidney cancer. This sample comprised CD4+ or CD8+ T cells sorted from blood, obtained in a trial of the OX40 agonist ivuxolimab. DNA for the CDR3: TGTGCCAGCTCAGAATCCCAGCACAGGGCGGACACTGAAGCTTTCTTT. Its protein product is CASSESQHRADTEAFF.